This TCR beta chain originates from a study of immune characterization of retroperitoneal liposarcoma. By share of the sample, this clonotype is medium-sized (0.01 to 0.1%). Using its own MiXCR run on the PCR reads, TCRdb lists one record per CDR3 protein. This table has 7,500 to 8,500 distinct CDR3 sequences, roughly 41% appearing once. Sequencing was carried out using tumor tissue. This TCR came from a male donor with retroperitoneal liposarcoma.

CDR3 DNA sequence: TGTGCCAGCGAGACTAGCGGGGGCACAGATACGCAGTATTTT. Translation: CASETSGGTDTQYF. The rearrangement uses TRBV6-1 and TRBJ2-3; 11 bases are a match to TRBD2. CDR1 is MNHNS and CDR2 is SASEGT in the germline V gene. With V trimmed by 8 bases and J by 1 base, 2 bases remained unmatched. This CDR3 is 14 amino acids long.